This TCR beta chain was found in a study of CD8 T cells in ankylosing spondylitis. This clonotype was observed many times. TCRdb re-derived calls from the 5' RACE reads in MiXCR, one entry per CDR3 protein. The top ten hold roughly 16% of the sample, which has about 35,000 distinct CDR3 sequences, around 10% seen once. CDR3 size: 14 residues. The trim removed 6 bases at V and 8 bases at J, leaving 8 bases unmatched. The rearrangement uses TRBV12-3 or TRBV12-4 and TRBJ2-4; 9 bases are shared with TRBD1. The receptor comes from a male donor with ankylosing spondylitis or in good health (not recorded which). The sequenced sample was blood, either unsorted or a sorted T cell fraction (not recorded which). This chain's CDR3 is CASSPGQGTYIQYF. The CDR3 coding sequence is TGTGCCAGCAGCCCGGGACAGGGCACGTACATTCAGTACTTC.